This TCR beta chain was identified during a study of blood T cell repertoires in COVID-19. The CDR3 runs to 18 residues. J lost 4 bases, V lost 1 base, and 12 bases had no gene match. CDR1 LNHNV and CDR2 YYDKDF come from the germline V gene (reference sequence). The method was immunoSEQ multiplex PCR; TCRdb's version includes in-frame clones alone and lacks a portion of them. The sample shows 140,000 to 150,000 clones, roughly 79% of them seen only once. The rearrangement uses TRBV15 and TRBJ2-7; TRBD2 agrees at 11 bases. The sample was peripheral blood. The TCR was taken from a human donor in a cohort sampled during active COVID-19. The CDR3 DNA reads TGTGCCACCAGCAGAGGACACGTTCTAGCGGGAGGACTGTACGAGCAGTACTTC. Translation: CATSRGHVLAGGLYEQYF. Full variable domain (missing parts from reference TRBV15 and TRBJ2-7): DAMVIQNPRYQVTQFGKPVTLSCSQTLNHNVMYWYQQKSSQAPKLLFHYYDKDFNNEADTPDNFQSRRPNTSFCFLDIRSPGLGDTAMYLCATSRGHVLAGGLYEQYFGPGTRLTVT.